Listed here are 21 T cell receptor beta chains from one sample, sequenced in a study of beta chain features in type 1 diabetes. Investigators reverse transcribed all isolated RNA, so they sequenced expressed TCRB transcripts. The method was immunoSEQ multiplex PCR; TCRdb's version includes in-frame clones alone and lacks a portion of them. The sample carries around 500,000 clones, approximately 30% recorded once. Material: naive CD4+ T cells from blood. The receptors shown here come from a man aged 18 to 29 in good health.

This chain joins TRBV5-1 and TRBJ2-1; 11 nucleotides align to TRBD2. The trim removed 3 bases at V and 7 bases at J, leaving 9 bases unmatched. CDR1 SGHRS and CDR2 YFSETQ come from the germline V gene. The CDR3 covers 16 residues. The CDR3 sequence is CASSSILAGEGNEQFF. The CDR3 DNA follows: TGCGCCAGCAGCTCCATACTAGCGGGAGAAGGAAATGAGCAGTTCTTC.

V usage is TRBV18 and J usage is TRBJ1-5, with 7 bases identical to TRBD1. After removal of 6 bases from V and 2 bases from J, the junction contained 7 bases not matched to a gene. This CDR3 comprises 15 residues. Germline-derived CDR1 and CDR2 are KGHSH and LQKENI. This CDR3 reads CASSRSGTGNQPQHF. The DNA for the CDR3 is TGTGCCAGCTCGCGTTCCGGGACAGGCAATCAGCCCCAGCATTTT.

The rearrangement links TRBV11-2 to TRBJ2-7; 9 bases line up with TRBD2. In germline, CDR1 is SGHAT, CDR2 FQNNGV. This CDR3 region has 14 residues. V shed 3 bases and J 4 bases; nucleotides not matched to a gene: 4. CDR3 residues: CASSFLREGYEQYF. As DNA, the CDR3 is TGTGCCAGCAGCTTTTTGCGGGAGGGGTACGAGCAGTACTTC.

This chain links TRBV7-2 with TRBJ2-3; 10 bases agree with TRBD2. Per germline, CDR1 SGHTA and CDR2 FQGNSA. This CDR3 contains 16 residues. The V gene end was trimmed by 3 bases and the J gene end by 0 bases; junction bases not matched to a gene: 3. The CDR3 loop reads CASSFTLAGSTDTQYF. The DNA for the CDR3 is TGTGCCAGCAGCTTCACACTAGCGGGAAGCACAGATACGCAGTATTTT.

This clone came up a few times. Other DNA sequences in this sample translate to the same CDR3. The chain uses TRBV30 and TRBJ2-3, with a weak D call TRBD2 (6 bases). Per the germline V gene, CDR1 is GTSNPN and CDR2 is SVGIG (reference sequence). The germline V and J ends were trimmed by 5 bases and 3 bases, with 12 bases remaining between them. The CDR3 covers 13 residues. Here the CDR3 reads CAWSGGGTDTQYF. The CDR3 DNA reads TGTGCCTGGTCCGGGGGTGGGACAGATACGCAGTATTTT.

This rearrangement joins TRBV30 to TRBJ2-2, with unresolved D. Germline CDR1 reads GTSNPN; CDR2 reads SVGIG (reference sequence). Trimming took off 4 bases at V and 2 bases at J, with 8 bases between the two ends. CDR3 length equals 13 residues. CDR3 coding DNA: TGTGCCTGGATACCCCTTAACACCGGGGAGCTGTTTTTT. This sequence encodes CAWIPLNTGELFF. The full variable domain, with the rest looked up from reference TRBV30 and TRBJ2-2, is SQTIHQWPATLVQPVGSPLSLECTVEGTSNPNLYWYRQAAGRGLQLLFYSVGIGQISSEVPQNLSASRPQDRQFILSSKKLLLSDSGFYLCAWIPLNTGELFFGEGSRLTVL.

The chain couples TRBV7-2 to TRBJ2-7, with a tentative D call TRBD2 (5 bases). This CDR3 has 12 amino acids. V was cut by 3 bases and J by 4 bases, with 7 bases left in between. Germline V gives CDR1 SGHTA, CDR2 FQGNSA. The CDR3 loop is CASSLTTYEQYF. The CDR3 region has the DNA TGTGCCAGCAGCTTGACTACTTACGAGCAGTACTTC.

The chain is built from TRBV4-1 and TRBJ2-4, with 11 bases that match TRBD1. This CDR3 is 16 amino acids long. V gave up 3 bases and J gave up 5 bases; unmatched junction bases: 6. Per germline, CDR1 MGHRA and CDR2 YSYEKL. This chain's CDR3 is CASSHGQGARENIQYF. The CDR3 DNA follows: TGCGCCAGCAGCCATGGACAGGGGGCGCGGGAAAACATTCAGTACTTC.

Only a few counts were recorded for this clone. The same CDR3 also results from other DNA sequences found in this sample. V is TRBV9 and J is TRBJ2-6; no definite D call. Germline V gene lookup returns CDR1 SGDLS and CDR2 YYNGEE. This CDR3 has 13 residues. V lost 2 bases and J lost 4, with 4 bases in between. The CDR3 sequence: CASSVAGANVLTF. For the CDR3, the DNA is TGTGCCAGCAGCGTCGCAGGGGCCAACGTCCTGACTTTC.

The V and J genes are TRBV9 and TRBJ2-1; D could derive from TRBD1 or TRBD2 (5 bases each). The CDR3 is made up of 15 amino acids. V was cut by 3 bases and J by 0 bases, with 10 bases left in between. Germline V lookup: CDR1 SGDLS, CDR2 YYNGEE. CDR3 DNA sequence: TGTGCCAGCAGCGACGCAGGGAGCTCCTACAATGAGCAGTTCTTC. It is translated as CASSDAGSSYNEQFF.

The CDR3 nucleotides read TGCAGCGTTGAATGGCCTGGAAACACCATATATTTT. Its translation is CSVEWPGNTIYF. The chain carries TRBV29-1 and TRBJ1-3; D is unresolved. The CDR3 length is 12 residues. V lost 2 bases and J 2 bases, leaving 4 bases between the germline ends. Germline V gene lookup returns CDR1 SQVTM and CDR2 ANQGSEA.

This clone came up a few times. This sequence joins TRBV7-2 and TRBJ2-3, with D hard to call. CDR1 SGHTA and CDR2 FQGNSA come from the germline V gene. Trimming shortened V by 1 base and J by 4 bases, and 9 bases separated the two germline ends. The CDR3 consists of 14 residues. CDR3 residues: CASSLEDPADTQYF. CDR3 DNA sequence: TGTGCCAGCAGCTTAGAGGACCCGGCAGATACGCAGTATTTT.

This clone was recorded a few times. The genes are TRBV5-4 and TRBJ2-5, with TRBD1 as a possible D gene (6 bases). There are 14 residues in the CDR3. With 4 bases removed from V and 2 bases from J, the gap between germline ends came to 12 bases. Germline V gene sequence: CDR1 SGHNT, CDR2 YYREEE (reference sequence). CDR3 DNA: TGTGCCAGCAGCCTTGGGACACTTCAAGAGACCCAGTACTTC. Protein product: CASSLGTLQETQYF. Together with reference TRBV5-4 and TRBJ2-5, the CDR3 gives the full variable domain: ETGVTQSPTHLIKTRGQQVTLRCSSQSGHNTVSWYQQALGQGPQFIFQYYREEENGRGNFPPRFSGLQFPNYSSELNVNALELDDSALYLCASSLGTLQETQYFGPGTRLLVL.

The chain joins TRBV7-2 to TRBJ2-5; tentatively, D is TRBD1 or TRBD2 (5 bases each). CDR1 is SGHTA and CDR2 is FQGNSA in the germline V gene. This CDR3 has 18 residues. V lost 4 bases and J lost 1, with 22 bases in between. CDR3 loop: CASSSPARRRGVQETQYF. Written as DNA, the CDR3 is TGTGCCAGCAGCTCCCCGGCACGGCGACGGGGCGTCCAAGAGACCCAGTACTTC.

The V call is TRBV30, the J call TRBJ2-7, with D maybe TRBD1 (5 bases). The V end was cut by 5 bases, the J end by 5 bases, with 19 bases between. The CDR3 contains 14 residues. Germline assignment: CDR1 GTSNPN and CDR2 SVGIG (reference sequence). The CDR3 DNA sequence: TGTGCCTGGTCAGCGCCAGGGATGCGTCACGAGCAGTACTTC. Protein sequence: CAWSAPGMRHEQYF.

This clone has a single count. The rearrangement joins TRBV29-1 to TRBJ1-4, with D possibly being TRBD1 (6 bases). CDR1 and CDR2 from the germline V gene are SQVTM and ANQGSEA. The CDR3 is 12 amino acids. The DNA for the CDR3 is TGCATCGCGGGGGGGCCCGAAGAAAAACTGTTTTTT. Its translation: CIAGGPEEKLFF.

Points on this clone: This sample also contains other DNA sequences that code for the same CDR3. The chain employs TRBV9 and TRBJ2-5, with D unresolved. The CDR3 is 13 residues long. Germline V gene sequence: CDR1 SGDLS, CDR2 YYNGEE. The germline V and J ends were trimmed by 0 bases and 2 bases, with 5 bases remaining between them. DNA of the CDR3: TGTGCCAGCAGCGTAGCCCAGCAAGAGACCCAGTACTTC. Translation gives CASSVAQQETQYF.

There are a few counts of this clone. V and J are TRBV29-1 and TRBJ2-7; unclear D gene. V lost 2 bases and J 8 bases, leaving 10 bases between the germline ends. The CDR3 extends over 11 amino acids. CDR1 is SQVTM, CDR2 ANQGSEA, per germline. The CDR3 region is CSVEMARQQYF. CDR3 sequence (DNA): TGCAGCGTTGAAATGGCACGTCAGCAGTACTTC.

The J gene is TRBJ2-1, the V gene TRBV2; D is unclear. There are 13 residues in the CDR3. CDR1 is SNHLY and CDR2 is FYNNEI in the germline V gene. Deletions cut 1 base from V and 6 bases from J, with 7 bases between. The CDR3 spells CASSEVWINEQFF. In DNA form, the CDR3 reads TGTGCCAGCAGTGAAGTTTGGATCAATGAGCAGTTCTTC.

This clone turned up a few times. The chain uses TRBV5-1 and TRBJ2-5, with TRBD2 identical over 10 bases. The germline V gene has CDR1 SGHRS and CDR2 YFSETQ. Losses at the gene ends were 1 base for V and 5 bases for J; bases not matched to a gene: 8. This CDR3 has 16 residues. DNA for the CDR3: TGCGCCAGCAGCTTGTCTGCTAGCGGGAGCGGGGAGACCCAGTACTTC. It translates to CASSLSASGSGETQYF.

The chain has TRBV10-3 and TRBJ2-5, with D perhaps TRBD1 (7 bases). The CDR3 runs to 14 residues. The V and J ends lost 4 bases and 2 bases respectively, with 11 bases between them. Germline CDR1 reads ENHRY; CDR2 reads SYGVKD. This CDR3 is CAISGGTVQETQYF. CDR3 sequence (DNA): TGTGCCATCAGTGGCGGGACAGTTCAAGAGACCCAGTACTTC.